Presented here are 30 T cell receptor beta chains from one specimen sequenced in a study of regulatory T cells in long-lasting Graves disease. To make TCR beta libraries, researchers used iRepertoire HTBI primers and Arm-PCR of CDR3 regions. One entry per CDR3 protein results from TCRdb running MiXCR on the multiplex PCR reads. The sample has 250,000 to 300,000 distinct CDR3 sequences, 18% seen once. Sample time point: newly diagnosed GD, antithyroid drugs for less than 3 months. Scientists built the TCR library using RNA that was extracted from PBMCs. Separately, the same data were catalogued under a study of T cells in Graves' hyperthyroidism and ophthalmopathy.

The material was peripheral blood mononuclear cells (PBMCs), obtained at new diagnosis, from a patient treated with antithyroid drugs. The receptors were sampled from a woman in her twenties or thirties with Graves disease.

This clonotype was seen ten or more times. The chain links TRBV11-2 to TRBJ1-6; D possibly corresponds to TRBD1 (6 bases). Trimming took 5 bases from V and 9 from J, leaving 14 bases between them. From germline, CDR1 is SGHAT and CDR2 FQNNGV. This CDR3 spans 14 amino acids. The CDR3 nucleotides are TGTGCCAGCAGCCCACAGGGAAGGCGTTCACCCCTCCACTTT. This translates into CASSPQGRRSPLHF.

This clonotype has ten or more counts. J is TRBJ1-2 and V is TRBV5-1, with 12 bases that match TRBD1. The CDR3 sequence is 15 residues long. Germline V gene data show CDR1 as SGHRS and CDR2 as YFSETQ. With V trimmed by 4 bases and J by 5 bases, 6 bases remained unmatched. This CDR3 is CASSVGTGGQYGYTF. The CDR3 nucleotides read TGCGCCAGCAGCGTCGGGACAGGGGGCCAATATGGCTACACCTTC.

The chain links TRBV6-5 to TRBJ1-3, with D perhaps matching TRBD1 (5 bases). CDR1 MNHEY and CDR2 SVGAGI come from the germline V gene. There are 13 residues in the CDR3. V was clipped by 2 bases and J by 3 bases, with 5 bases between them. The CDR3 DNA sequence: TGTGCCAGCAGTTACCAGGGTGGAAACACCATATATTTT. It encodes CASSYQGGNTIYF.

This clonotype was seen many times. The chain is built from TRBV6-1 and TRBJ1-2, with unresolved D. The germline gives CDR1 MNHNS, CDR2 SASEGT. The V and J ends lost 3 bases and 5 bases respectively, with 7 bases between them. This CDR3 region has 12 residues. The CDR3 loop reads CASSEKLYGYTF. In DNA form, the CDR3 reads TGTGCCAGCAGTGAGAAGTTATATGGCTACACCTTC.

The chain carries TRBV20-1 and TRBJ2-1; TRBD1 might be the D (6 bases). The CDR3 runs 16 residues. V dropped 0 bases and J dropped 6 bases, with 18 bases sitting between them. Germline loops: CDR1 DFQATT, CDR2 SNEGSKA (reference sequence). The chain's CDR3 is CSARDLRQGSVNEQFF. Written as DNA, the CDR3 is TGCAGTGCTAGAGATTTAAGGCAGGGGAGTGTCAATGAGCAGTTCTTC.

This clonotype showed up just once. This may be a read error: a much more frequent sequence differs by one nucleotide. V is TRBV7-9 and J is TRBJ1-2; no clear D gene. The CDR3 has 13 amino acids. Germline values: CDR1 SEHNR, CDR2 FQNEAQ (reference sequence). Trimming stripped 3 bases from V and 4 bases from J, with 9 bases between. The CDR3 coding sequence is TGTGCCAGCAGCTTGCAGGATCCCTATGGCTACACCTTC. Translation gives CASSLQDPYGYTF.

This clonotype has at least ten counts. The rearrangement links TRBV6-2 or TRBV6-3 to TRBJ2-2; D unclear. The V end was cut by 6 bases, the J end by 4 bases, with 6 bases between. The CDR3 has 12 amino acids. In germline, CDR1 is MNHEY, CDR2 SVGEGT. This CDR3 reads CASRSLTGELFF. CDR3 nucleotides: TGTGCCAGCAGGTCGCTCACCGGGGAGCTGTTTTTT.

Many counts were recorded for this clonotype. The chain combines TRBV18 with TRBJ1-1; D is uncertain. This CDR3 region has 16 residues. Between the trimmed V and J ends, which lost 5 bases and 1 base, there was a span of 17 bases. CDR1 and CDR2 from the germline V gene are KGHSH and LQKENI. CDR3 region: CASSSTRSLRNTEAFF. As DNA, the CDR3 is TGTGCCAGCTCATCGACCAGGAGTTTAAGGAACACTGAAGCTTTCTTT.

This clonotype has just one count. The chain couples TRBV20-1 to TRBJ2-4; possibly TRBD1 or TRBD2 for D (6 bases each). The V end was cut by 6 bases, the J end by 3 bases, with 9 bases between. Germline V lookup: CDR1 DFQATT, CDR2 SNEGSKA (reference sequence). This CDR3 has 12 amino acids. The CDR3 sequence: CSAAGHKNIQYF. Here the CDR3 DNA reads TGCAGTGCCGCGGGACACAAAAACATTCAGTACTTC.

The chain recombines TRBV20-1 with TRBJ1-2; D ambiguous. Germline V gene data show CDR1 as DFQATT and CDR2 as SNEGSKA (reference sequence). The CDR3 runs 13 residues. V was cut by 6 bases and J by 0 bases, with 11 bases left in between. The CDR3 spells CSARDGANYGYTF. The CDR3 DNA reads as TGCAGTGCACGCGACGGAGCTAACTATGGCTACACCTTC.

This clonotype was counted only a few times. The chain links TRBV19 to TRBJ1-2, with 7 bases fitting TRBD1. Germline V gene data show CDR1 as LNHDA and CDR2 as SQIVND (reference sequence). V lost 4 bases, J lost 8 bases, and 16 bases stayed unmatched. This CDR3 region has 16 residues. Here the CDR3 reads CASSTPGQHLSGGYTF. The CDR3 DNA sequence: TGTGCCAGTAGTACCCCGGGACAGCATCTTTCGGGGGGCTACACCTTC.

This clonotype was detected ten times or more. This sequence joins TRBV2 and TRBJ2-5; 12 positions match TRBD2. V gave up 8 bases and J gave up 4 bases; unmatched junction bases: 8. Germline CDR1 reads SNHLY; CDR2 reads FYNNEI. The CDR3 consists of 15 residues. The CDR3 protein is CASSGLAGPRETQYF. Written as DNA, the CDR3 is TGTGCCAGCTCTGGACTAGCGGGGCCACGAGAGACCCAGTACTTC.

This clonotype was found many times. J is TRBJ1-6 and V is TRBV20-1; D possibly corresponds to TRBD1 (5 bases). CDR3 size: 15 residues. Between the trimmed V and J ends, which lost 3 bases and 0 bases, there was a span of 9 bases. In germline, CDR1 is DFQATT, CDR2 SNEGSKA (reference sequence). The CDR3 loop is CSASGDSSYNSPLHF. CDR3 DNA: TGCAGTGCTAGTGGTGACAGCTCCTATAATTCACCCCTCCACTTT.

Many counts were recorded for this clonotype. The CDR3 DNA reads TGTGCCAGCAGCCCCTCCCGGACGGGGGAGACCCAGTACTTC. It codes for CASSPSRTGETQYF. The V and J genes are TRBV14 and TRBJ2-5, with D possibly TRBD2 on 5 matching bases. Germline CDR1 is SGHDN and CDR2 is FVKESK. CDR3 length: 14 residues. V dropped 4 bases and J dropped 5 bases, with 14 bases sitting between them.

This chain uses TRBV6-5 with TRBJ2-7; 11 bases align to TRBD2. The germline gives CDR1 MNHEY, CDR2 SVGAGI. Unmatched junction bases numbered 5, after V lost 3 bases and J lost 1 base. The CDR3 has 16 residues. The CDR3 DNA reads TGTGCCAGCAGTTATCGGGGACTAGCGGATTCCTACGAGCAGTACTTC. As protein: CASSYRGLADSYEQYF.

V usage is TRBV12-3 or TRBV12-4 and J usage is TRBJ2-1; 9 nucleotides match TRBD2. The CDR3 runs to 13 residues. With V trimmed by 6 bases and J by 8 bases, 5 bases remained unmatched. CDR3 DNA sequence: TGTGCCAGCAGACGGAGCGGGGGGCATGAGCAGTTCTTC. It is translated as CASRRSGGHEQFF.

This chain connects TRBV20-1 to TRBJ1-5, with D unresolved. CDR3 length equals 13 residues. Trimming took 2 bases from V and 7 from J, leaving 12 bases between them. Germline V CDR1 and CDR2: DFQATT, SNEGSKA (reference sequence). The CDR3 DNA reads TGCAGTGCTAGACCTGGGAATACCCAGCCCCAGCATTTT. Protein sequence: CSARPGNTQPQHF.

This clonotype was seen a few times. J is TRBJ2-5 and V is TRBV7-9; a possible D gene is TRBD2 (6 bases). This CDR3 spans 15 amino acids. CDR1 and CDR2 (germline): SEHNR, FQNEAQ (reference sequence). With 2 bases removed from V and 7 bases from J, the gap between germline ends came to 17 bases. The CDR3 DNA follows: TGTGCCAGCAGCTTAATAGAGTCGGGGAGGACGACCCAGTACTTC. Protein sequence: CASSLIESGRTTQYF. The complete variable domain, with remaining parts taken from reference TRBV7-9 and TRBJ2-5, reads DTGVSQNPRHKITKRGQNVTFRCDPISEHNRLYWYRQTLGQGPEFLTYFQNEAQLEKSRLLSDRFSAERPKGSFSTLEIQRTEQGDSAMYLCASSLIESGRTTQYFGPGTRLLVL.

This clonotype was detected many times. The chain has TRBV20-1 and TRBJ2-7, with D perhaps TRBD2 (5 bases). From germline, CDR1 is DFQATT and CDR2 SNEGSKA (reference sequence). The CDR3 totals 14 residues. V gave up 6 bases and J gave up 2 bases, with 17 bases separating them. CDR3 DNA sequence: TGCAGTGCACTAGAGGGTTTGGATCCCTACGAGCAGTACTTC. It yields the protein CSALEGLDPYEQYF.

This clonotype was seen ten or more times. The final CDR3 position lacks the conserved phenylalanine or tryptophan, pointing to a likely read error. The chain joins TRBV7-2 to TRBJ2-3; D not certain. CDR3 length: 14 amino acids. Germline CDR1 is SGHTA and CDR2 is FQGNSA. V dropped 5 bases and J dropped 0 bases, with 9 bases sitting between them. CDR3 coding DNA: TGTGCCAGCAGCCAGACCTCTAGCACAGATACGCAGTATCTT. Its protein is CASSQTSSTDTQYL.

This clonotype was observed many times. The gene calls are TRBV6-2 or TRBV6-3 and TRBJ1-1; no clear D. Trimming took off 6 bases at V and 2 bases at J, with 10 bases between the two ends. Germline V gene lookup returns CDR1 MNHEY and CDR2 SVGEGT. The CDR3 sequence is 13 residues long. DNA of the CDR3: TGTGCCAGCAGGCTAAGATTAAACACTGAAGCTTTCTTT. This gives the protein CASRLRLNTEAFF.

The sample holds many counts of this clonotype. V gene TRBV20-1 combines with J gene TRBJ1-6; D is ambiguous. The CDR3 is made up of 17 amino acids. V dropped 0 bases and J dropped 0 bases, with 12 bases sitting between them. The germline CDR1 and CDR2 sequences are DFQATT and SNEGSKA (reference sequence). The DNA of the CDR3 is TGCAGTGCTAGAGAGAGACACGGGAGCTCCTATAATTCACCCCTCCACTTT. Residues: CSARERHGSSYNSPLHF.

This chain uses TRBV7-9 with TRBJ2-7, with 8 nucleotides matching TRBD1. CDR1 SEHNR and CDR2 FQNEAQ come from the germline V gene (reference sequence). V dropped 5 bases and J dropped 1; count of bases not matched to a gene: 4. The CDR3 spans 14 residues. The CDR3 DNA follows: TGTGCCAGCAGCGCCCGGACAGGGTCCTACGAGCAGTACTTC. Translated: CASSARTGSYEQYF. Using reference TRBV7-9 and TRBJ2-7 for the parts outside the CDR3, the full variable domain is DTGVSQNPRHKITKRGQNVTFRCDPISEHNRLYWYRQTLGQGPEFLTYFQNEAQLEKSRLLSDRFSAERPKGSFSTLEIQRTEQGDSAMYLCASSARTGSYEQYFGPGTRLTVT.

The chain employs TRBV19 and TRBJ1-5; a weak D match, TRBD1 (5 bases). The CDR3 has 15 amino acids. Germline CDR1 and CDR2: LNHDA and SQIVND (reference sequence). Trimming left V 3 bases short and J 7 bases short, with 16 bases between. For the CDR3, the DNA is TGTGCCAGTAGTATGACACAGGATGGGTGGCAGCCCCAGCATTTT. Translated, it gives CASSMTQDGWQPQHF.

This clonotype was observed many times. J is TRBJ2-1 and V is TRBV20-1, with a weak D call TRBD2 (6 bases). V lost 0 bases and J lost 1, with 13 bases in between. Germline V gene lookup returns CDR1 DFQATT and CDR2 SNEGSKA (reference sequence). The length of the CDR3 is 16 residues. CDR3 in amino acids: CSARDTGGPSYNEQFF. CDR3 nucleotides: TGCAGTGCTAGAGATACCGGGGGACCTTCCTACAATGAGCAGTTCTTC.

About this clonotype: A much larger clone differs by one base, so this may be a read error. The rearrangement joins TRBV9 to TRBJ1-2; D possibly corresponds to TRBD1 (6 bases). The germline CDR1 and CDR2 sequences are SGDLS and YYNGEE. CDR3 length equals 14 residues. Trimming shortened V by 3 bases and J by 4 bases, and 13 bases separated the two germline ends. The CDR3 reads CASSAREDSYGYTF. The CDR3 DNA is TGTGCCAGCAGCGCAAGAGAGGACAGCTATGGCTACACCTTC.

There are a few counts of this clonotype. This chain connects TRBV30 to TRBJ2-1; D is unclear. Trimming removed 3 bases from V and 0 bases from J, with 6 bases in between. Germline CDR1 is GTSNPN and CDR2 is SVGIG (reference sequence). The CDR3 runs to 13 residues. The CDR3 protein is CAWSPTSYNEQFF. CDR3 sequence (DNA): TGTGCCTGGAGCCCGACCTCCTACAATGAGCAGTTCTTC. Full variable domain (outside the CDR3, taken from reference TRBV30 and TRBJ2-1): SQTIHQWPATLVQPVGSPLSLECTVEGTSNPNLYWYRQAAGRGLQLLFYSVGIGQISSEVPQNLSASRPQDRQFILSSKKLLLSDSGFYLCAWSPTSYNEQFFGPGTRLTVL.

This clonotype was detected many times. In DNA form, the CDR3 reads TGTGCCAGCAGTTTAGGGGACAGGGGTTTGACCGGGGAGCTGTTTTTT. Amino acids: CASSLGDRGLTGELFF. The rearrangement joins TRBV12-3 or TRBV12-4 to TRBJ2-2, with 10 bases identical to TRBD1. V shed 1 base, J shed 5 bases, and the junction held 4 bases outside the gene matches. The CDR3 length is 16 residues.

This clonotype appeared many times. This may come from a read error, since a much larger clone is one base off. The chain links TRBV2 to TRBJ2-3, with no clear D. Trimming shortened V by 4 bases and J by 15 bases, and 23 bases separated the two germline ends. The germline CDR1 and CDR2 sequences are SNHLY and FYNNEI. The CDR3 is made up of 14 amino acids. The CDR3 here is CASSAKVGDPKHYF. CDR3 in DNA: TGTGCCAGCAGTGCGAAGGTAGGCGACCCCAAGCATTATTTT.

In its sample, this clonotype was seen many times. V and J are TRBV20-1 and TRBJ1-1, with D possibly being TRBD1 (5 bases). The V gene's germline CDR1 is DFQATT and CDR2 SNEGSKA (reference sequence). Trimming took 6 bases from V and 1 from J, leaving 21 bases between them. This CDR3 contains 16 residues. CDR3 sequence: CSAPNNGGLGNTEAFF. DNA for the CDR3: TGCAGTGCCCCGAATAACGGGGGTCTCGGGAACACTGAAGCTTTCTTT.